This T cell receptor beta chain was observed in a study of shared clonotypes between healthy human individuals. As to this clone: Its specificity is unknown.

Broader study findings: The diversity represented, both genetic and in exposure history, was limited by few donors.

Replicate PCRs were loaded with 250 to 300 ng DNA from unsorted PBMC, about 30,000 T cell genomes. Sequenced by immunoSEQ multiplex PCR; TCRdb stores in-frame clones only, minus some. The data contain fewer than 700,000 clones, 70% to 80% of them singletons. There are 14 residues in the CDR3. The V gene lost 0 bases and the J gene lost 1 base, with 8 bases spanning the gap. Germline lookup yields CDR1 SGHDT and CDR2 YYEEEE. The source is a middle-aged woman in good health. Some clones in this sample may be carry-over from other donors' samples. Source material: PBMCs. J is TRBJ2-7 and V is TRBV5-6, with D perhaps matching TRBD2 (5 bases). CDR3 sequence (DNA): TGTGCCAGCAGCTTGGCGACGGGGTCCTACGAGCAGTACTTC. Protein sequence: CASSLATGSYEQYF.